The 27 T cell receptor beta chains presented below share a single source sample, sequenced in a study of PD-L1 blockade in urothelial cancer. Sequencing used immunoSEQ multiplex PCR; TCRdb keeps in-frame clones, though not all of them. Among roughly 46,000 clones, approximately 85% were seen once, and the ten largest hold roughly 1.9%. Time point meaning: peripheral blood 6 weeks after treatment start. The specimen comprised PBMCs, sampled around atezolizumab (anti-PD-L1) treatment. The source of these receptors is a man aged 50 or older with urothelial cancer.

The J gene is TRBJ2-1, the V gene TRBV19; 10 bases agree with TRBD2. After removal of 5 bases from V and 7 bases from J, the junction contained 8 bases not matched to a gene. CDR1 is LNHDA, CDR2 SQIVND, per germline (reference sequence). The CDR3 has 15 residues. Here the CDR3 DNA reads TGTGCCAGTAGTGTCCCGGGACTAGCGATAAATGAGCAGTTCTTC. Protein product: CASSVPGLAINEQFF. Together with reference TRBV19 and TRBJ2-1, the CDR3 gives the full variable domain: DGGITQSPKYLFRKEGQNVTLSCEQNLNHDAMYWYRQDPGQGLRLIYYSQIVNDFQKGDIAEGYSVSREKKESFPLTVTSAQKNPTAFYLCASSVPGLAINEQFFGPGTRLTVL.

This chain connects TRBV7-8 to TRBJ2-4; 11 bases are a match to TRBD2. Germline V gene sequence: CDR1 SGHVS, CDR2 FQNEAQ. Trimming removed 5 bases from V and 1 base from J; junction bases left unmatched: 10. The CDR3 loop spans 18 amino acids. The CDR3 DNA sequence: TGTGCCAGCAGCAACGGACTAGCGGGTCCAATCGCCAAAAACATTCAGTACTTC. This sequence encodes CASSNGLAGPIAKNIQYF.

The chain employs TRBV4-1 and TRBJ2-4, with TRBD2 identical over 10 bases. The CDR3 length is 18 residues. The germline V gene encodes CDR1 MGHRA and CDR2 YSYEKL. J lost 0 bases, V lost 3 bases, and 8 bases had no gene match. CDR3 in amino acids: CASSQATSGEIAKNIQYF. The CDR3, as DNA: TGCGCCAGCAGCCAGGCCACTAGCGGGGAGATAGCCAAAAACATTCAGTACTTC.

CDR3 loop: CASSLGVAGGQNEQFF. For the CDR3, the DNA is TGTGCCAGCAGCTTAGGGGTAGCGGGGGGGCAGAATGAGCAGTTCTTC. The chain is built from TRBV7-8 and TRBJ2-1; 11 nucleotides agree with TRBD2. The V and J ends lost 1 base and 7 bases, in that order; junction bases with no gene match: 6. CDR3 length: 16 amino acids. CDR1 and CDR2 from the germline V gene are SGHVS and FQNEAQ.

For the CDR3, the DNA is TGTGCCAGCAAGCCGGGACTAGGATTTGGGCAGTACTTC. Protein: CASKPGLGFGQYF. The chain combines TRBV6-5 with TRBJ2-7, with 8 nucleotides matching TRBD2. This CDR3 is built from 13 residues. Germline V CDR1 and CDR2: MNHEY, SVGAGI. V was pared by 7 bases and J by 9 bases, with 11 bases of the junction left unmatched.

The chain recombines TRBV5-1 with TRBJ2-3; the match to TRBD2 covers 14 bases. Per the germline V gene, CDR1 is SGHRS and CDR2 is YFSETQ. The CDR3 extends over 17 amino acids. V lost 3 bases to trimming and J lost 3 bases; unmatched junction nucleotides: 6. The CDR3 loop reads CASSSGLAGGGTDTQYF. CDR3 DNA: TGCGCCAGCAGCTCCGGACTAGCGGGAGGAGGTACAGATACGCAGTATTTT. Based on the CDR3 plus reference TRBV5-1 and TRBJ2-3, the full variable domain is KAGVTQTPRYLIKTRGQQVTLSCSPISGHRSVSWYQQTPGQGLQFLFEYFSETQRNKGNFPGRFSGRQFSNSRSEMNVSTLELGDSALYLCASSSGLAGGGTDTQYFGPGTRLTVL.

This chain's CDR3 is CASSLELAFGEQYF. The CDR3 bases are TGTGCCAGCAGCTTAGAACTAGCCTTTGGAGAGCAGTACTTC. This sequence joins TRBV7-2 and TRBJ2-7; D possibly corresponds to TRBD2 (6 bases). Germline assignment: CDR1 SGHTA and CDR2 FQGNSA. Trimming took 1 base from V and 7 from J, leaving 14 bases between them. This CDR3 region has 14 residues.

This chain uses TRBV30 with TRBJ2-3, with TRBD1 identical over 10 bases. Trimming removed 5 bases from V and 7 bases from J; junction bases left unmatched: 9. The CDR3 is made up of 14 amino acids. Per germline, CDR1 GTSNPN and CDR2 SVGIG (reference sequence). The CDR3 nucleotides read TGTGCCTGGGACGACGGGACAGGGGCTCATACGCAGTATTTT. Translated: CAWDDGTGAHTQYF.

This clone has more than one count but fewer than ten. The chain recombines TRBV10-2 with TRBJ1-5; D might be TRBD1 (6 bases). The CDR3 extends over 15 amino acids. The V end was cut by 2 bases, the J end by 0 bases, with 8 bases between. Germline-derived CDR1 and CDR2 are WSHSY and SAAADI. Here the CDR3 reads CASSETGSSNQPQHF. The CDR3 DNA follows: TGCGCCAGCAGTGAGACAGGGAGTAGCAATCAGCCCCAGCATTTT.

V is TRBV21-1 and J is TRBJ2-2; the D call in the table, TRBD2, was not verified against the DNA. TRBV21-1 is classified as a pseudogene. The CDR3 contains 16 residues. The CDR3 DNA sequence: TGTGCCAGCAGCACCGGGAGGGCGAGAAACACCGGGGAGCTGTTTTTT. This encodes CASSTGRARNTGELFF.

V gene TRBV28 combines with J gene TRBJ1-3; no clear D gene. Trimming pared 6 bases from V and 1 base from J, leaving 10 bases between. Germline V lookup: CDR1 MDHEN, CDR2 SYDVKM. The CDR3 covers 14 residues. CDR3 region: CASSRGGSGNTIYF. The DNA of the CDR3 is TGTGCCAGCAGCCGAGGAGGGTCTGGAAACACCATATATTTT.

CDR3 coding DNA: TGTGCCAGTCGGGAGAGGGGATACGAGCAGTACTTC. Its translation is CASRERGYEQYF. The chain links TRBV27 to TRBJ2-7; TRBD2 might be the D (6 bases). Trimming removed 9 bases at V and 4 bases at J, with 13 bases between. Germline assignment: CDR1 MNHEY and CDR2 SMNVEV (reference sequence). The CDR3 has 12 residues.

This clone came up once. The genes are TRBV5-1 and TRBJ1-1; no firm D call. Germline CDR1 SGHRS, CDR2 YFSETQ. V lost 0 bases and J lost 4, with 19 bases in between. The CDR3 is 17 residues long. This CDR3 reads CASSLAPSRQAGTEAFF. The CDR3 region has the DNA TGCGCCAGCAGCTTGGCCCCCTCCCGCCAGGCGGGCACTGAAGCTTTCTTT.

The chain employs TRBV7-9 and TRBJ1-5; TRBD1 agrees at 9 bases. The CDR3 spans 19 residues. The V segment lost 3 bases and the J segment 2 bases; nucleotides outside the gene matches: 14. Germline lookup yields CDR1 SEHNR and CDR2 FQNEAQ (reference sequence). CDR3 sequence: CASSFAPGQGLSGNQPQHF. The CDR3 DNA reads TGTGCCAGCAGCTTCGCCCCCGGACAGGGGTTGAGTGGCAATCAGCCCCAGCATTTT.

The chain is built from TRBV5-6 and TRBJ1-2; D remains ambiguous. Between the trimmed V and J ends, which lost 4 bases and 4 bases, there was a span of 14 bases. Germline CDR1 SGHDT, CDR2 YYEEEE. This CDR3 is built from 14 residues. CDR3 amino acids: CASSLPSAGYGYTF. CDR3 in DNA: TGTGCCAGCAGCCTGCCTTCGGCGGGCTATGGCTACACCTTC.

This chain uses TRBV5-8 with TRBJ1-3; 7 nucleotides align to TRBD1. CDR1 and CDR2 from the germline V gene are SGHTS and YDEGEE. The CDR3 spans 15 residues. The V segment lost 3 bases and the J segment 6 bases; nucleotides outside the gene matches: 9. The CDR3 is CASSSGTAAPNTIYF. In DNA form, the CDR3 reads TGTGCCAGCAGCTCCGGGACAGCCGCGCCAAACACCATATATTTT.

The gene calls are TRBV13 and TRBJ2-5, with TRBD2 as a possible D gene (5 bases). Germline V gene sequence: CDR1 PRHDT, CDR2 FYEKMQ (reference sequence). CDR3 size: 13 residues. Trimming cost V 0 bases and J 5 bases, with 7 bases left between them. The CDR3 loop is CASSLGTGETQYF. As DNA, the CDR3 is TGTGCCAGCAGCTTAGGGACGGGGGAGACCCAGTACTTC.

This clone was recorded only once. This chain's CDR3 is CASSPIAWDRGFGKISETQYF. In DNA form, the CDR3 reads TGTGCCAGCAGTCCAATCGCCTGGGACAGGGGGTTCGGAAAAATATCGGAGACCCAGTACTTC. This rearrangement joins TRBV28 to TRBJ2-5; 11 bases align to TRBD1. V shed 5 bases and J 5 bases; nucleotides not matched to a gene: 25. Germline assignment: CDR1 MDHEN and CDR2 SYDVKM. CDR3 length: 21 amino acids.

This clone was observed a single time. The chain employs TRBV6-4 and TRBJ2-3; 7 bases are shared with TRBD1. This CDR3 is 15 amino acids long. Losses at the gene ends were 10 bases for V and 1 base for J; bases not matched to a gene: 11. The germline V gene encodes CDR1 MRHNA and CDR2 SNTAGT. In DNA, the CDR3 is TGTGCCACCGAGAGGACCGGGACAGGCACAGATACGCAGTATTTT. Amino acid sequence: CATERTGTGTDTQYF.

The chain has TRBV9 and TRBJ2-7, with D possibly matching TRBD1 (6 bases). V shed 0 bases and J shed 7 bases, with 17 bases lying between them. From germline, CDR1 is SGDLS and CDR2 YYNGEE. This CDR3 comprises 15 residues. CDR3 DNA: TGTGCCAGCAGCGTAGGAGGCAGGGGTCCGGCGGAGCAGTACTTC. This gives the protein CASSVGGRGPAEQYF.

The V gene is TRBV10-3, the J gene TRBJ1-4, with 8 bases lining up with TRBD1. This CDR3 contains 14 residues. Germline loops: CDR1 ENHRY, CDR2 SYGVKD. Trimming removed 9 bases from V and 1 base from J; junction bases left unmatched: 4. CDR3 in DNA: TGTGCCATTGGACAGGGAGGAACTAATGAAAAACTGTTTTTT. Translating it yields CAIGQGGTNEKLFF.

The count of this clone is one. The chain recombines TRBV9 with TRBJ1-4, with TRBD1 identical over 10 bases. The germline CDR1 and CDR2 sequences are SGDLS and YYNGEE. This CDR3 has 15 amino acids. Trimming at V came to 4 bases and at J to 6 bases, leaving 6 bases not matched to a gene. CDR3 in amino acids: CASSPRQGADEKLFF. DNA of the CDR3: TGTGCCAGCAGCCCGAGACAGGGGGCAGATGAAAAACTGTTTTTT.

V is TRBV5-1 and J is TRBJ2-2, with 10 bases lining up with TRBD1. CDR3 length: 17 residues. The trim removed 6 bases at V and 5 bases at J, leaving 13 bases unmatched. In germline, CDR1 is SGHRS, CDR2 YFSETQ. CDR3 sequence reads: CASKPRQGALWTGELFF. As DNA, the CDR3 is TGCGCCAGCAAACCCCGACAGGGGGCTTTATGGACCGGGGAGCTGTTTTTT. Combining the CDR3 with reference TRBV5-1 and TRBJ2-2 gives the whole variable domain KAGVTQTPRYLIKTRGQQVTLSCSPISGHRSVSWYQQTPGQGLQFLFEYFSETQRNKGNFPGRFSGRQFSNSRSEMNVSTLELGDSALYLCASKPRQGALWTGELFFGEGSRLTVL.

The rearrangement uses TRBV30 and TRBJ2-7; 11 bases agree with TRBD2. The germline V gene encodes CDR1 GTSNPN and CDR2 SVGIG (reference sequence). The trim removed 0 bases at V and 6 bases at J, leaving 4 bases unmatched. The CDR3 is made up of 14 amino acids. Written as DNA, the CDR3 is TGTGCCTGGAGTGTACTAGCGGGAGCATCCGAGCAGTACTTC. Residues: CAWSVLAGASEQYF.

The chain employs TRBV10-1 and TRBJ1-5; D is unclear. This CDR3 is built from 12 residues. V was clipped by 2 bases and J by 5 bases, with 4 bases between them. From germline, CDR1 is WNHNN and CDR2 SYGVQD (reference sequence). CDR3 nucleotide sequence: TGCGCCAGCAGTGAGACACATCAGCCCCAGCATTTT. Residues: CASSETHQPQHF.

The J gene is TRBJ2-6, the V gene TRBV29-1, with D maybe TRBD1 (6 bases). The V and J ends lost 0 bases and 0 bases respectively, with 12 bases between them. Germline V gives CDR1 SQVTM, CDR2 ANQGSEA. The length of the CDR3 is 17 residues. The CDR3 region is CSVEDRDMDSGANVLTF. Written as DNA, the CDR3 is TGCAGCGTTGAAGACCGGGACATGGACTCTGGGGCCAACGTCCTGACTTTC.

The V and J genes are TRBV14 and TRBJ2-1, with 10 bases matching TRBD1. The germline V gene has CDR1 SGHDN and CDR2 FVKESK. Losses at the gene ends were 6 bases for V and 7 bases for J; bases not matched to a gene: 3. CDR3 length: 13 amino acids. CDR3 amino acids: CASRTGGINEQFF. CDR3 DNA sequence: TGTGCCAGCAGGACAGGGGGCATTAATGAGCAGTTCTTC.